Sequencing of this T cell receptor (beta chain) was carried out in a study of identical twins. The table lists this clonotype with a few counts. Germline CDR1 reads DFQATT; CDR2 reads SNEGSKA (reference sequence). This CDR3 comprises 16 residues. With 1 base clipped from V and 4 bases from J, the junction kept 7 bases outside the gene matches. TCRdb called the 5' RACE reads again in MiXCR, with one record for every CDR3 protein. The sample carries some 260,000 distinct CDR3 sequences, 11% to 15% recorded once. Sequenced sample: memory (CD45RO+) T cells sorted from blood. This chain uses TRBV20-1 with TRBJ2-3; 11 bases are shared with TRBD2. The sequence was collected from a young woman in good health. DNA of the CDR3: TGCAGTGCTAGAGGCGCTAGCGGGAGGAGGGCAGATACGCAGTATTTT. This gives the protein CSARGASGRRADTQYF.